Shown below are 3 T cell receptor beta chains from a single sample sequenced in a study of cytomegalovirus exposure and HLA in healthy donors. Use of 60 Vbeta and 13 Jbeta primers characterized the PCR. TCRdb's table, derived via immunoSEQ multiplex PCR, lists solely in-frame clones and lacks some. The data hold 90,000 to 100,000 clones, with approximately 80% observed a single time. Sample: PBMCs. The source of these receptors is a man in his sixties in good health and CMV-seropositive.

The gene calls are TRBV6-5 and TRBJ2-3, with 7 nucleotides matching TRBD2. The trim removed 5 bases at V and 5 bases at J, leaving 7 bases unmatched. Per the germline V gene, CDR1 is MNHEY and CDR2 is SVGAGI. CDR3 size: 14 residues. CDR3 loop: CASSGTSSGDTQYF. The DNA for the CDR3 is TGTGCCAGCAGTGGGACTTCTAGCGGAGATACGCAGTATTTT.

J is TRBJ2-2 and V is TRBV7-2, with D perhaps TRBD1 (5 bases). The CDR3 is made up of 14 amino acids. Germline CDR1 is SGHTA and CDR2 is FQGNSA. Trimming left V 1 base short and J 6 bases short, with 9 bases between. CDR3 region: CASSLDQGSGELFF. CDR3 nucleotide sequence: TGTGCCAGCAGCTTAGATCAGGGCTCCGGGGAGCTGTTTTTT. Supplemented by reference TRBV7-2 and TRBJ2-2, the full variable domain reads GAGVSQSPSNKVTEKGKDVELRCDPISGHTALYWYRQSLGQGLEFLIYFQGNSAPDKSGLPSDRFSAERTGGSVSTLTIQRTQQEDSAVYLCASSLDQGSGELFFGEGSRLTVL.

The V gene is TRBV7-9, the J gene TRBJ1-6, with 10 bases aligning to TRBD1. Looked up from germline, CDR1 is SEHNR and CDR2 is FQNEAQ (reference sequence). J gave up 9 bases and V 5 bases, and 7 bases lay outside the gene matches. This CDR3 has 15 residues. The CDR3 sequence: CASSVGQGDSSPLHF. The CDR3 DNA follows: TGTGCCAGCAGCGTCGGACAGGGGGATAGTTCACCCCTCCACTTT.